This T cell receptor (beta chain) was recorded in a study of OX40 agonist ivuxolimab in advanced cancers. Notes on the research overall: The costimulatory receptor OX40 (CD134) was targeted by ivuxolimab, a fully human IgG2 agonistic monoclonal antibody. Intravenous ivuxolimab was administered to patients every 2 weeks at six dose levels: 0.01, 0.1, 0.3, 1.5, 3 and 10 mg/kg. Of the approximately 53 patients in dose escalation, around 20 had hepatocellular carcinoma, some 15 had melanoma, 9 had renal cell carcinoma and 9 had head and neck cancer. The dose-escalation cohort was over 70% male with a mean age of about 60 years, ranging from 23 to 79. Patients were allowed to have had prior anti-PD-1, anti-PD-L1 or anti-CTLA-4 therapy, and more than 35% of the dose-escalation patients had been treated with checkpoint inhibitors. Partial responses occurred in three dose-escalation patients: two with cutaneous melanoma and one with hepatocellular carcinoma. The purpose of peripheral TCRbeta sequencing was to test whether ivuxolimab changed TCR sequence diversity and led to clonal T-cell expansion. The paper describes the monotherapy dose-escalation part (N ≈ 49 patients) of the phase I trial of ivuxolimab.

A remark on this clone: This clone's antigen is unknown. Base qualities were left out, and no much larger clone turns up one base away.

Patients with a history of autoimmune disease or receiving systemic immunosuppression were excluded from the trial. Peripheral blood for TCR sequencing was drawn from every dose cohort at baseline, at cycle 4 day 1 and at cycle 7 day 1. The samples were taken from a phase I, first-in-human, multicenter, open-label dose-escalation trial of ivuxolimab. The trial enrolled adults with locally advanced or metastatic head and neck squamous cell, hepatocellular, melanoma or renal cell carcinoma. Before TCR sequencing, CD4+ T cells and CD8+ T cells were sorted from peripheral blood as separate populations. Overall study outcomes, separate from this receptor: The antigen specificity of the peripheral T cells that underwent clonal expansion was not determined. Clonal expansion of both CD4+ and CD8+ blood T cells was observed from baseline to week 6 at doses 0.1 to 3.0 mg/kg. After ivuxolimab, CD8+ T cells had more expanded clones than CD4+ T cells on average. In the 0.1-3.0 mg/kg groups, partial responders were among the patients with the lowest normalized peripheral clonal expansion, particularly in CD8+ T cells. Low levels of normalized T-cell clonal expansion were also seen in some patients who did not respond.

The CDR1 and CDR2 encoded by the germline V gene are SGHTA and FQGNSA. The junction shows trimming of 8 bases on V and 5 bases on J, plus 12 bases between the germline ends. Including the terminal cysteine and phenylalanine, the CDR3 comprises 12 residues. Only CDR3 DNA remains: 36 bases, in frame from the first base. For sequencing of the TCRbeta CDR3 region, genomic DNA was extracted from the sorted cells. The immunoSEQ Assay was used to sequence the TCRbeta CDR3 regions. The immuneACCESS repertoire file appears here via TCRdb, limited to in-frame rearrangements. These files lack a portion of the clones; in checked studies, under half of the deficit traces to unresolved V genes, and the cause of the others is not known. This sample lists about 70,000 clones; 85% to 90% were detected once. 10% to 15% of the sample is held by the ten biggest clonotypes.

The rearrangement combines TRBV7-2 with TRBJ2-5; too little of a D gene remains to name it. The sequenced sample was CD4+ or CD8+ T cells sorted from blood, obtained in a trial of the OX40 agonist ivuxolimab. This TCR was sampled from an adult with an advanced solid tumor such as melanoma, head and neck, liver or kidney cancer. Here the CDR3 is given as CASAPTSETQYF. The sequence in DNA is TGTGCCAGCGCCCCGACATCGGAGACCCAGTACTTC.